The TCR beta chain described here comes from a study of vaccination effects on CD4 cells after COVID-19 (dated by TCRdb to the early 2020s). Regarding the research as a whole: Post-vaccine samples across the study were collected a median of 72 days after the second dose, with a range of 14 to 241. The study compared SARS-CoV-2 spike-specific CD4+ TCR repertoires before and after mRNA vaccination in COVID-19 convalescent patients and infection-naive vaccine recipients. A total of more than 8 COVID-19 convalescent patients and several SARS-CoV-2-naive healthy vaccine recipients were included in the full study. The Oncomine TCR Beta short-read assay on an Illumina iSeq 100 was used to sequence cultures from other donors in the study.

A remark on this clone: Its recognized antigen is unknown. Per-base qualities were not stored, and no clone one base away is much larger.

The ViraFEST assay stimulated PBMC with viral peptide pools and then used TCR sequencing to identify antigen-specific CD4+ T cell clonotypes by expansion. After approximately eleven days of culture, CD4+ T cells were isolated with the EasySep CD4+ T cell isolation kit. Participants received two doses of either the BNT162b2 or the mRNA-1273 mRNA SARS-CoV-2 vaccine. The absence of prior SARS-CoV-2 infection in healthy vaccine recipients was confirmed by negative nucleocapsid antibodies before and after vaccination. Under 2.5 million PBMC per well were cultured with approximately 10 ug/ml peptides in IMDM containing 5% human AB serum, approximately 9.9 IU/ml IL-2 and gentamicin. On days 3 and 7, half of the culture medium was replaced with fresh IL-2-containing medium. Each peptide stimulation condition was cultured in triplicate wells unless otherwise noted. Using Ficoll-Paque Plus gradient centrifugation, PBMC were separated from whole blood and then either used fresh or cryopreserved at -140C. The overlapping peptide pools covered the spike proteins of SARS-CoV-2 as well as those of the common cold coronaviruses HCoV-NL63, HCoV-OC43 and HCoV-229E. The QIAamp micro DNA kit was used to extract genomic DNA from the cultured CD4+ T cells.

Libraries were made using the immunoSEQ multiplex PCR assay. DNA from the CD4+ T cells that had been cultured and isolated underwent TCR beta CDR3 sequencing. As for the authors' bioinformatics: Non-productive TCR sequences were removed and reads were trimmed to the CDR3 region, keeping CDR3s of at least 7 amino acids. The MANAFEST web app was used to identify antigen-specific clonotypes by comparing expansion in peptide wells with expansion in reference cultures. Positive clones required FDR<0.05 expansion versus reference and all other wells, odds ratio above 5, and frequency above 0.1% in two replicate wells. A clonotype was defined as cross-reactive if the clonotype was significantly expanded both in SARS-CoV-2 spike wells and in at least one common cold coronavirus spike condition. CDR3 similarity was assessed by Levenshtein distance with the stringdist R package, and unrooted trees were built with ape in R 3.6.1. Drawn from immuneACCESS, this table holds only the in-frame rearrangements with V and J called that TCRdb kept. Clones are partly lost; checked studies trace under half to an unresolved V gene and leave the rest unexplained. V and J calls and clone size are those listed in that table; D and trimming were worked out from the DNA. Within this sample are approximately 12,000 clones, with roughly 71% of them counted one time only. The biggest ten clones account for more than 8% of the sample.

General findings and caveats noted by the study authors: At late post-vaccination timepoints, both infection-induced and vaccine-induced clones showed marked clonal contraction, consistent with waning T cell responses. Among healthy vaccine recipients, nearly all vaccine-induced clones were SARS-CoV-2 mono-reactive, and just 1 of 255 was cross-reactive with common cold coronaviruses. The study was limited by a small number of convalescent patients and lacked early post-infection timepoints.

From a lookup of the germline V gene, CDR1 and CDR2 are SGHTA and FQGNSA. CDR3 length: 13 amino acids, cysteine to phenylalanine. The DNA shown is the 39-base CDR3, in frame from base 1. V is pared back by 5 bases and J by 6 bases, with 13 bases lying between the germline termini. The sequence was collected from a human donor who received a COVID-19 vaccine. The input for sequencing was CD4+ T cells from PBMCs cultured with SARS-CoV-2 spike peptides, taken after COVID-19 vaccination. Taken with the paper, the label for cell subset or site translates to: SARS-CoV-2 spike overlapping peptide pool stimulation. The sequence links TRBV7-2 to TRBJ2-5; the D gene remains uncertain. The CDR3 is CASSPIKSKTQYF. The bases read TGTGCCAGCAGCCCCATCAAATCGAAGACCCAGTACTTC.